Following are 30 T cell receptor beta chains from one sample sequenced in a study of T cell responses to AZD1222 COVID-19 vaccine. The table came from immunoSEQ multiplex PCR; TCRdb's copy has only in-frame clones and leaves some out. The profile covers about 120,000 clones, with roughly nine tenths appearing a single time and almost 5.5% taken by the ten largest. Sample: peripheral blood, taken on day 0 of AZD1222 vaccination. The receptors stem from an adult in good health.

V gene TRBV24-1 combines with J gene TRBJ2-1; 12 bases fit TRBD2. V dropped 8 bases and J dropped 5; count of bases not matched to a gene: 3. The CDR3 spans 14 residues. Germline assignment: CDR1 KGHDR and CDR2 SFDVKD. CDR3 sequence reads: CATTGTSGHNEQFF. The CDR3 region has the DNA TGTGCCACCACCGGGACTAGCGGGCACAATGAGCAGTTCTTC.

The J gene is TRBJ2-7, the V gene TRBV6-5, with TRBD2 as a possible D gene (5 bases). The CDR3 covers 14 residues. V shed 2 bases and J shed 0 bases, with 8 bases lying between them. Germline loops: CDR1 MNHEY, CDR2 SVGAGI. DNA of the CDR3: TGTGCCAGCAGTTACGCGGGCGGCTCCTACGAGCAGTACTTC. Translating it yields CASSYAGGSYEQYF.

The V and J genes are TRBV6-5 and TRBJ1-1; maybe TRBD1 (5 bases). V was clipped by 7 bases and J by 5 bases, with 17 bases between them. Germline V gene lookup returns CDR1 MNHEY and CDR2 SVGAGI. The CDR3 extends over 14 amino acids. This CDR3 reads CASTPGQGGTEAFF. The CDR3 DNA reads as TGTGCCAGCACGCCAGGGCAGGGCGGGACTGAAGCTTTCTTT.

The V call is TRBV12-5, the J call TRBJ2-7; D perhaps matches TRBD1 (6 bases). Germline lookup yields CDR1 LGHNT and CDR2 FRNRAP. Trimming stripped 1 base from V and 2 bases from J, with 12 bases between. The CDR3 has 15 residues. CDR3 residues: CASGLAGQPTYEQYF. Here the CDR3 DNA reads TGTGCTAGTGGTTTGGCTGGACAGCCCACCTACGAGCAGTACTTC.

V gene TRBV3-1 (or the pseudogene TRBV3-2) combines with J gene TRBJ1-5; D is uncertain. Per the germline V gene, CDR1 is LGHDT and CDR2 is YNNKEL (reference sequence). The CDR3 extends over 13 amino acids. V was shortened by 2 bases and J by 6 bases, with 8 bases between the two germline ends. CDR3 protein: CASSQLESQPQHF. The CDR3 nucleotides are TGTGCCAGCAGCCAACTGGAGTCTCAGCCCCAGCATTTT.

J is TRBJ1-2 and V is TRBV3-1 (or the pseudogene TRBV3-2), with D uncertain. This CDR3 comprises 15 residues. The germline V gene encodes CDR1 LGHDT and CDR2 YNNKEL (reference sequence). The germline V and J ends were trimmed by 1 base and 8 bases, with 17 bases remaining between them. The CDR3 sequence is CASSQAPVPGMGYTF. As DNA, the CDR3 is TGTGCCAGCAGCCAAGCTCCTGTCCCGGGGATGGGCTACACCTTC.

The J gene is TRBJ1-1, the V gene TRBV19, with D unclear. CDR3 size: 13 residues. Deletions cut 3 bases from V and 7 bases from J, with 12 bases between. In germline, CDR1 is LNHDA, CDR2 SQIVND (reference sequence). DNA of the CDR3: TGTGCCAGTAGTATTAGAGCCTGGGGTGAAGCTTTCTTT. Its translation: CASSIRAWGEAFF.

The rearrangement links TRBV7-3 to TRBJ2-1; D possibly matches TRBD1 or TRBD2 (5 bases each). The CDR3 length is 15 residues. Trimming shortened V by 2 bases and J by 7 bases, and 15 bases separated the two germline ends. In germline, CDR1 is SGHTA, CDR2 FQGTGA. The CDR3 spells CASSLVGTGLNEQFF. As DNA, the CDR3 is TGTGCCAGCAGCTTAGTGGGTACGGGGCTAAATGAGCAGTTCTTC.

The chain has TRBV12-3 or TRBV12-4 and TRBJ1-5; D uncertain. V was trimmed by 5 bases and J by 6 bases, leaving 8 bases between them. This CDR3 is 12 amino acids long. The CDR3 sequence is CASSPAFQPQHF. The CDR3 coding sequence is TGTGCCAGCAGTCCCGCATTTCAGCCCCAGCATTTT.

In its sample, this clone was seen once. The chain combines TRBV4-2 with TRBJ1-4; no reliable D call. CDR1 and CDR2 from the germline V gene are LGHNA and YNFKEQ. Trimming took off 0 bases at V and 4 bases at J, with 12 bases between the two ends. The CDR3 is 16 amino acids. CDR3 sequence (DNA): TGTGCCAGCAGCCAAGAAGGAAGTCAGCGTAATGAAAAACTGTTTTTT. Residues: CASSQEGSQRNEKLFF.

The chain carries TRBV28 and TRBJ1-3; D is unresolved. This CDR3 comprises 15 residues. Germline CDR1 is MDHEN and CDR2 is SYDVKM. The V and J ends lost 6 bases and 2 bases respectively, with 14 bases between them. The CDR3 reads CASSLLGGTGNTIYF. CDR3 DNA sequence: TGTGCCAGCAGCCTACTCGGAGGTACTGGAAACACCATATATTTT.

V usage is TRBV5-6 and J usage is TRBJ2-7, with 7 nucleotides matching TRBD1. The CDR3 has 15 amino acids. Germline loops: CDR1 SGHDT, CDR2 YYEEEE. J was trimmed by 2 bases and V by 2 bases; bases with no gene match: 7. The CDR3 bases are TGTGCCAGCAGCTTAATCTCGGGACAGCCCTACGAGCAGTACTTC. Its translation: CASSLISGQPYEQYF.

This clone was seen only once. This chain links TRBV2 with TRBJ1-1, with D possibly being TRBD1 (5 bases). The CDR3 has 13 residues. V lost 7 bases, J lost 1 base, and 10 bases lay in between. Germline assignment: CDR1 SNHLY and CDR2 FYNNEI. The CDR3 bases are TGTGCCAGCACCGCGGGGGGGAACACTGAAGCTTTCTTT. It is translated as CASTAGGNTEAFF.

This chain connects TRBV2 to TRBJ1-6; 7 nucleotides agree with TRBD1. Germline V lookup: CDR1 SNHLY, CDR2 FYNNEI. V was clipped by 6 bases and J by 5 bases; unmatched bases: 10. This CDR3 comprises 16 residues. CDR3 sequence (DNA): TGTGCCAGCAGCCGGCTCGGACAGGAAAATAATTCACCCCTCCACTTT. This sequence encodes CASSRLGQENNSPLHF. Full variable domain (missing parts from reference TRBV2 and TRBJ1-6): EPEVTQTPSHQVTQMGQEVILRCVPISNHLYFYWYRQILGQKVEFLVSFYNNEISEKSEIFDDQFSVERPDGSNFTLKIRSTKLEDSAMYFCASSRLGQENNSPLHFGNGTRLTVT.

For the CDR3, the DNA is TGCGCCAGTTCGACAGGTCCTAACTATGGCTACACCTTC. Amino acid sequence: CASSTGPNYGYTF. V and J are TRBV10-1 and TRBJ1-2; possible D gene TRBD1, 6 bases. This CDR3 contains 13 residues. In germline, CDR1 is WNHNN, CDR2 SYGVQD (reference sequence). Between the trimmed V and J ends, which lost 9 bases and 0 bases, there was a span of 11 bases.

The rearrangement uses TRBV6-2 or TRBV6-3 and TRBJ2-2; possibly TRBD2 for D (6 bases). V dropped 4 bases and J dropped 0 bases, with 18 bases sitting between them. Germline-derived CDR1 and CDR2 are MNHEY and SVGEGT. This CDR3 region has 18 residues. This CDR3 reads CASSLRLLGGANTGELFF. CDR3 sequence (DNA): TGTGCCAGCAGTTTGAGGCTGTTGGGGGGTGCGAACACCGGGGAGCTGTTTTTT.

The rearrangement links TRBV2 to TRBJ2-7, with D unresolved. Looked up from germline, CDR1 is SNHLY and CDR2 is FYNNEI. V was pared by 6 bases and J by 0 bases, with 3 bases between. The CDR3 runs to 11 residues. CDR3: CASSLSYEQYF. The CDR3 DNA reads as TGTGCCAGCAGCCTCTCCTACGAGCAGTACTTC.

The chain joins TRBV7-8 to TRBJ1-1; perhaps TRBD1 as D (6 bases). The V end was cut by 0 bases, the J end by 2 bases, with 16 bases between. This CDR3 has 17 amino acids. In germline, CDR1 is SGHVS, CDR2 FQNEAQ. CDR3 amino acids: CASSLAVWGASNTEAFF. Here the CDR3 DNA reads TGTGCCAGCAGCTTAGCGGTTTGGGGGGCTTCTAACACTGAAGCTTTCTTT.

This chain links TRBV9 with TRBJ2-5; 10 positions match TRBD2. The CDR3 totals 15 residues. CDR1 is SGDLS, CDR2 YYNGEE, per germline. Losses at the gene ends were 3 bases for V and 7 bases for J; bases not matched to a gene: 9. The chain's CDR3 is CASSEGASGRGTQYF. Here the CDR3 DNA reads TGTGCCAGCAGCGAGGGGGCTAGCGGGAGAGGGACCCAGTACTTC.

The genes are TRBV10-1 and TRBJ2-2; 11 nucleotides match TRBD2. Germline lookup yields CDR1 WNHNN and CDR2 SYGVQD (reference sequence). J gave up 6 bases and V 2 bases, and 2 bases lay outside the gene matches. The CDR3 has 15 residues. The CDR3 here is CASSELAGGAGELFF. Here the CDR3 DNA reads TGCGCCAGCAGTGAGCTAGCGGGAGGCGCCGGGGAGCTGTTTTTT.

The gene calls are TRBV28 and TRBJ1-4; D possibly corresponds to TRBD1 (5 bases). Germline CDR1 and CDR2: MDHEN and SYDVKM. The CDR3 spans 14 residues. V was shortened by 3 bases and J by 6 bases, with 11 bases between the two germline ends. The CDR3 is CASSFAGKYEKLFF. The CDR3 DNA reads TGTGCCAGCAGTTTTGCAGGGAAATATGAAAAACTGTTTTTT.

V gene TRBV9 combines with J gene TRBJ2-5, with TRBD1 matching over 7 bases. CDR1 is SGDLS, CDR2 YYNGEE, per germline. CDR3 size: 16 residues. The J segment lost 5 bases and the V segment lost 3 bases, leaving 13 bases of the junction unmatched. The CDR3 nucleotides read TGTGCCAGCAGCGCCCGTCCAGGGGGTTCTTTGGAGACCCAGTACTTC. This gives the protein CASSARPGGSLETQYF.

This chain links TRBV7-8 with TRBJ2-7; D remains ambiguous. V was cut by 1 base and J by 2 bases, with 9 bases left in between. The CDR3 length is 14 residues. Looked up from germline, CDR1 is SGHVS and CDR2 is FQNEAQ. The DNA for the CDR3 is TGTGCCAGCAGCTTAGTCGGGTCCACCTACGAGCAGTACTTC. Encoded protein: CASSLVGSTYEQYF.

This clone was seen a few times. The chain combines TRBV10-3 with TRBJ2-1, with unresolved D. Trimming stripped 7 bases from V and 5 bases from J, with 15 bases between. This CDR3 has 14 residues. The germline V gene has CDR1 ENHRY and CDR2 SYGVKD. DNA of the CDR3: TGTGCCATCAAATCGGATCGGCTAGACAATGAGCAGTTCTTC. It yields the protein CAIKSDRLDNEQFF.

V usage is TRBV16 and J usage is TRBJ2-7; D is ambiguous. The germline V gene has CDR1 KGHSY and CDR2 FQNENV. The CDR3 covers 16 residues. V was trimmed by 0 bases and J by 3 bases, leaving 15 bases between them. The CDR3 DNA is TGTGCCAGCAGCCAATCAGTACTGAATATGGACTACGAGCAGTACTTC. The encoded protein is CASSQSVLNMDYEQYF.

The V call is TRBV2, the J call TRBJ2-2; D might be TRBD1 (6 bases). Trimming cost V 11 bases and J 0 bases, with 13 bases left between them. Germline V lookup: CDR1 SNHLY, CDR2 FYNNEI. The length of the CDR3 is 14 residues. The CDR3 DNA is TGTGCCCCATCCGACAGGCCGAACACCGGGGAGCTGTTTTTT. Translated: CAPSDRPNTGELFF.

This chain uses TRBV9 with TRBJ1-1; D uncertain. CDR3 length equals 13 residues. The germline gives CDR1 SGDLS, CDR2 YYNGEE. Trimming shortened V by 0 bases and J by 4 bases, and 7 bases separated the two germline ends. As DNA, the CDR3 is TGTGCCAGCAGCGTAGCGGTGGCCACTGAAGCTTTCTTT. Translated, it gives CASSVAVATEAFF.

V gene TRBV10-1 combines with J gene TRBJ1-2; a possible D gene is TRBD1 (5 bases). This CDR3 is built from 13 residues. Germline values: CDR1 WNHNN, CDR2 SYGVQD (reference sequence). V was cut by 6 bases and J by 4 bases, with 12 bases left in between. The CDR3 is CASSAGTAYGYTF. The CDR3, as DNA: TGCGCCAGCAGCGCCGGGACGGCCTATGGCTACACCTTC.

This chain joins TRBV23-1 and TRBJ1-2, with D possibly TRBD1 on 5 matching bases. TRBV23-1 belongs to the ORF category, with a function that is uncertain. Trimming removed 0 bases from V and 3 bases from J, with 14 bases in between. CDR3 size: 16 residues. CDR3 DNA: TGCGCCAGCAGTCAATCGTACAGGCCACGGGACTATGGCTACACCTTC. It encodes CASSQSYRPRDYGYTF.

This chain links TRBV5-1 with TRBJ2-2; D uncertain. The CDR3 runs to 14 residues. Germline V gives CDR1 SGHRS, CDR2 YFSETQ. V lost 0 bases to trimming and J lost 6 bases, with 9 bases between them. For the CDR3, the DNA is TGCGCCAGCAGCTTGGTTGGATGGCCCGGGGAGCTGTTTTTT. Translating gives CASSLVGWPGELFF.